This record concerns one T cell receptor (beta chain) sequence. Its antigen is not identified. The data are from a study of cytomegalovirus exposure and HLA in healthy donors. It was with 60 Vbeta and 13 Jbeta primers that the PCR ran. Data came from immunoSEQ multiplex PCR; TCRdb stores just in-frame clones and leaves some out. The sample shows 150,000 to 200,000 clones, around 84% of them seen only once. General study findings and limits: The study flagged around 160 TCR beta chains as cytomegalovirus-associated. Generally TCR sequences proved uncommon, though certain public TCRs appeared in numerous donors.

Healthy donors of bone marrow made up the group. This CDR3 spans 15 amino acids. The germline gives CDR1 SGDLS, CDR2 YYNGEE. V dropped 2 bases and J dropped 7; count of bases not matched to a gene: 7. The sequence derives from a man in his late teens or twenties in good health and CMV-seronegative. The chain combines TRBV9 with TRBJ1-4; 8 bases match TRBD1. The source material was PBMCs. This CDR3 is CASSVDRGYGEKLFF. The CDR3 DNA is TGTGCCAGCAGCGTCGACAGGGGTTATGGTGAAAAACTGTTTTTT.